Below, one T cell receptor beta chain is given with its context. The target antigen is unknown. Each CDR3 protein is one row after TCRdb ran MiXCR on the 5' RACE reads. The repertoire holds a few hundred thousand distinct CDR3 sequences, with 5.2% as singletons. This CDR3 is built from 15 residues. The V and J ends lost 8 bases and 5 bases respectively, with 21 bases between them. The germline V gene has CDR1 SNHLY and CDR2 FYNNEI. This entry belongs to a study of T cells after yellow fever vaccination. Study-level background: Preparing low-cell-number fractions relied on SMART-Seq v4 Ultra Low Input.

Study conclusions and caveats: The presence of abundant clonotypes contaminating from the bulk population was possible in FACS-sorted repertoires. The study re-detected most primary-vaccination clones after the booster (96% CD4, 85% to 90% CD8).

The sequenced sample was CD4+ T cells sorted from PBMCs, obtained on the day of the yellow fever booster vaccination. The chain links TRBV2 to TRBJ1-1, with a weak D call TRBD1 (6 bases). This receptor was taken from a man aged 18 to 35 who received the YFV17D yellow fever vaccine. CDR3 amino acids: CASGLSQGLRTEAFF. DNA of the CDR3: TGTGCCAGCGGACTGTCTCAGGGGCTGAGAACTGAAGCTTTCTTT.